This entry lists 11 T cell receptor beta chains sequenced from one sample in a study of human T cells and chemical hapten exposure. Time point denoted: pre-sensitization, week 0. Noted treatment: therapeutic diphenylcyclopropenone sensitization with weekly scalp DPC. TCRdb independently ran MiXCR on the RACE reads; one entry per CDR3 protein. The sample gives under 300,000 distinct CDR3 sequences, about 9.4% of which show up once; under 2.5% is in the top ten. Sequenced material: whole blood, taken in connection with sensitization to the hapten diphenylcyclopropenone (DPC). These receptors all stem from a middle-aged woman with alopecia areata. Some clones in this sample may be carry-over from other donors' samples.

This clonotype has more than one count but fewer than ten. This rearrangement joins TRBV5-1 to TRBJ1-1; possible D gene TRBD1, 5 bases. Trimming took off 5 bases at V and 3 bases at J, with 11 bases between the two ends. Germline V gene data show CDR1 as SGHRS and CDR2 as YFSETQ. CDR3 length: 13 amino acids. CDR3 sequence: CASRYSGDTEAFF. The CDR3, as DNA: TGCGCCAGCAGGTATTCGGGGGACACTGAAGCTTTCTTT.

V and J are TRBV7-3 and TRBJ2-5; TRBD1 might be the D (6 bases). The CDR3 has 13 residues. Per the germline V gene, CDR1 is SGHTA and CDR2 is FQGTGA. V was clipped by 5 bases and J by 3 bases, with 10 bases between them. The CDR3 nucleotides are TGTGCCAGCAGCACTTCAGGGGAAGAGACCCAGTACTTC. Amino acid sequence: CASSTSGEETQYF.

The gene calls are TRBV12-3 or TRBV12-4 and TRBJ2-2; 9 bases line up with TRBD1. The CDR3 totals 14 residues. Trimming at V came to 6 bases and at J to 5 bases, leaving 4 bases not matched to a gene. CDR3 region: CASSGQGSTGELFF. The CDR3 region has the DNA TGTGCCAGCAGCGGACAGGGGAGTACCGGGGAGCTGTTTTTT.

This chain joins TRBV27 and TRBJ2-1; the match to TRBD2 covers 14 bases. The V gene's germline CDR1 is MNHEY and CDR2 SMNVEV (reference sequence). J was trimmed by 15 bases and V by 4 bases; bases with no gene match: 11. The CDR3 is made up of 15 amino acids. CDR3 in DNA: TGTGCCAGCAGTTCGATGGGACTAGCGGGAGATCGGCCGTTCTTC. It translates to CASSSMGLAGDRPFF.

V is TRBV4-3 and J is TRBJ2-1; TRBD2 is a possible D gene (6 bases). V was pared by 1 base and J by 9 bases, with 13 bases between. In germline, CDR1 is LGHNA, CDR2 YSLEER. This CDR3 region has 14 residues. The CDR3 is CASSQALTRSEQFF. The DNA of the CDR3 is TGCGCCAGCAGCCAAGCTCTGACTAGGAGTGAGCAGTTCTTC.

This clonotype has just a few counts. The chain combines TRBV9 with TRBJ2-7; 9 bases are a match to TRBD1. Trimming cost V 3 bases and J 6 bases; bases outside gene matches: 10. The CDR3 runs to 15 residues. Germline V gene sequence: CDR1 SGDLS, CDR2 YYNGEE. CDR3 nucleotide sequence: TGTGCCAGCAGCGGGACCGGGACAGGGATTAGCGAGCAGTACTTC. Amino acids: CASSGTGTGISEQYF.

This clonotype was picked up many times. Written as DNA, the CDR3 is TGCAGCGTTGTGTATGGGCCCGCCAAGATGGAGACCCAGTACTTC. Its translation is CSVVYGPAKMETQYF. The rearrangement joins TRBV29-1 to TRBJ2-5, with unresolved D. Germline loops: CDR1 SQVTM, CDR2 ANQGSEA. The ends were cut back, 4 bases at V and 5 bases at J, with 20 bases in the middle. The CDR3 covers 15 residues. The entire variable domain, with the rest obtained from reference TRBV29-1 and TRBJ2-5, is as follows: SAVISQKPSRDICQRGTSLTIQCQVDSQVTMMFWYRQQPGQSLTLIATANQGSEATYESGFVIDKFPISRPNLTFSTLTVSNMSPEDSSIYLCSVVYGPAKMETQYFGPGTRLLVL.

The sample holds many counts of this clonotype. The chain uses TRBV7-9 and TRBJ1-1; 8 bases agree with TRBD1. Germline assignment: CDR1 SEHNR and CDR2 FQNEAQ (reference sequence). The CDR3 consists of 16 residues. V trimming: 5 bases; J trimming: 3 bases; junction bases outside the gene matches: 11. DNA for the CDR3: TGTGCCAGCAGCCCTTGGACAGGGAGGAGAGACACTGAAGCTTTCTTT. This codes for CASSPWTGRRDTEAFF.

At least ten counts were recorded for this clonotype. The chain carries TRBV9 and TRBJ2-1; D is possibly TRBD1 or TRBD2 (5 bases each). Trimming pared 3 bases from V and 4 bases from J, leaving 8 bases between. The CDR3 has 13 amino acids. The germline V gene has CDR1 SGDLS and CDR2 YYNGEE. The DNA for the CDR3 is TGTGCCAGCAGCGAGGGACCTTACAATGAGCAGTTCTTC. Translation gives CASSEGPYNEQFF.

The chain employs TRBV30 and TRBJ2-5; D call uncertain. Germline values: CDR1 GTSNPN, CDR2 SVGIG (reference sequence). V was pared by 4 bases and J by 4 bases, with 10 bases between. The CDR3 sequence is 12 residues long. The CDR3 nucleotides are TGTGCCTGGAATTTAGGTAGAGAGACCCAGTACTTC. The encoded protein is CAWNLGRETQYF.

This clonotype showed up many times. This CDR3 reads CASRPGGFGEKLFF. As DNA, the CDR3 is TGTGCCAGCAGGCCAGGGGGCTTTGGTGAAAAACTGTTTTTT. This sequence joins TRBV6-1 and TRBJ1-4; TRBD1 aligns across 8 bases. Germline V gene sequence: CDR1 MNHNS, CDR2 SASEGT. The J segment lost 7 bases and the V segment lost 6 bases, leaving 7 bases of the junction unmatched. The CDR3 runs 14 residues.